This T cell receptor beta chain was captured by sequencing in a study of sequential checkpoint blockade in melanoma. Across the study: Arm A got nivolumab then ipilimumab; arm B the reverse, 1:1. Each arm's sequence ended with maintenance nivolumab.

Treatment indicated: randomized to nivolumab then ipilimumab (arm A) or the reverse (arm B). Patients had received no earlier DNA-damaging chemotherapy. PBMC sorting kept live CD3+CD8+ cells without CD19 or CD56. This CDR3 is 13 amino acids long. V lost 6 bases, J lost 5 bases, and 2 bases stayed unmatched. The germline V gene encodes CDR1 MDHEN and CDR2 SYDVKM. The repertoire was sequenced with immunoSEQ multiplex PCR; TCRdb's copy has only in-frame clones and lacks some. The sample holds 16,000 or so clones, approximately 80% seen once. The chain carries TRBV28 and TRBJ2-7, with 12 bases fitting TRBD1. This material consisted of CD8+ T cells sorted from blood (inferred from file names), taken from a patient given nivolumab and ipilimumab in sequence. The sequence came from a human donor with melanoma. DNA of the CDR3: TGTGCCAGCAGGGGACAGGGGGCAAACGAGCAGTACTTC. As protein: CASRGQGANEQYF.